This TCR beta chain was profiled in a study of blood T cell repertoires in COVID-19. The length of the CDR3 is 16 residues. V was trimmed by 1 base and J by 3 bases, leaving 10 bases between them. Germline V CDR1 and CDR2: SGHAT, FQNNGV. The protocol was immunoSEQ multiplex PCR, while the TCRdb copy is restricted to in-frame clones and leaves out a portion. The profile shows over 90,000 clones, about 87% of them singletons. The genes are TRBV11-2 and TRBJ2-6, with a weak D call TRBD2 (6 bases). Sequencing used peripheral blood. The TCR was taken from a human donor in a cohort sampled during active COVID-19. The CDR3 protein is CASSLAGVGGANVLTF. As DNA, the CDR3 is TGTGCCAGCAGCTTAGCGGGAGTGGGTGGGGCCAACGTCCTGACTTTC.